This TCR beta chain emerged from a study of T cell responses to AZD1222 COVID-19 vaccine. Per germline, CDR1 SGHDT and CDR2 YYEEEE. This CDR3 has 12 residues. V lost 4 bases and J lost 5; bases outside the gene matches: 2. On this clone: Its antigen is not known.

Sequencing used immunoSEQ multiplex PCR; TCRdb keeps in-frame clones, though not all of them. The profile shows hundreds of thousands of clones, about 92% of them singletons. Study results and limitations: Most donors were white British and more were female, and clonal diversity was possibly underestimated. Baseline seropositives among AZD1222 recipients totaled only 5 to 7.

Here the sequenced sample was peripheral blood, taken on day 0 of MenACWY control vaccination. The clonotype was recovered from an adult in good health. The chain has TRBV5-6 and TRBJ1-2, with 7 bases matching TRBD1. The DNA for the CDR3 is TGTGCCAGCAGCATGGGACAGTATGGCTACACCTTC. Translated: CASSMGQYGYTF. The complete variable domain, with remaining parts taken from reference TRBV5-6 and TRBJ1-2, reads DAGVTQSPTHLIKTRGQQVTLRCSPKSGHDTVSWYQQALGQGPQFIFQYYEEEERQRGNFPDRFSGHQFPNYSSELNVNALLLGDSALYLCASSMGQYGYTFGSGTRLTVV.